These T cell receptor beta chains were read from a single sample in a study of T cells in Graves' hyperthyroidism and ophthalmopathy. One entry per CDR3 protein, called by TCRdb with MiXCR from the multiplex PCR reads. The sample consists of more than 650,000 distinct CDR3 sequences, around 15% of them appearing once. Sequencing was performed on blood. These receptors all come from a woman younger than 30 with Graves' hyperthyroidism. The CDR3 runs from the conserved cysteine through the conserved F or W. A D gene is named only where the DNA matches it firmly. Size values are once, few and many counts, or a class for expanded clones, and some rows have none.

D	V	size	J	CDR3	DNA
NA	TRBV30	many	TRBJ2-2	CAWSQGNTGELFF	TGTGCCTGGAGTCAGGGGAACACCGGGGAGCTGTTTTTT
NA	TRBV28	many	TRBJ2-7	CASSDSSSYEQYF	TGTGCCAGCAGTGACAGTAGCTCCTACGAGCAGTACTTC
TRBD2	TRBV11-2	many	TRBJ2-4	CASSLTSGGGKNIQYF	TGTGCCAGCAGCTTAACTTCGGGGGGGGGCAAAAACATTCAGTACTTC
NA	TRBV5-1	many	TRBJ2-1	CASSLVVVENEQFF	TGCGCCAGCAGCTTGGTGGTCGTGGAAAATGAGCAGTTCTTC
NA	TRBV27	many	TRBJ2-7	CASSGTLRGEQYF	TGTGCCAGCTCAGGGACCCTCCGAGGCGAGCAGTACTTC
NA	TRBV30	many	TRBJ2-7	CAWGLPSYEQYF	TGTGCCTGGGGCCTTCCCTCCTACGAGCAGTACTTC
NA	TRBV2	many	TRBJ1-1	CASSVRLNTEAFF	TGTGCCAGCAGTGTCAGGCTGAACACTGAAGCTTTCTTT
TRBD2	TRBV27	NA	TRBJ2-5	CASSLMSSGSWVETQYF	TGTGCCAGCAGTTTAATGAGTAGCGGGAGTTGGGTAGAGACCCAGTACTTC
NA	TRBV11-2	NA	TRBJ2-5	CASSRLGLETQYF	TGTGCCAGCAGCAGGCTAGGACTGGAGACCCAGTACTTC
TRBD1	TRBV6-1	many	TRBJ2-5	CASRTQGKETQYF	TGTGCCAGCAGGACACAGGGGAAAGAGACCCAGTACTTC
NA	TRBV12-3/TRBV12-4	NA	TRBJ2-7	CASSLRYSYEQYF	TGTGCCAGCAGTTTACGGTATTCCTACGAGCAGTACTTC
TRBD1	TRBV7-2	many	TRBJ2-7	CASSLGDRVRTYEQYF	TGTGCCAGCAGCTTAGGAGACAGGGTGAGAACTTACGAGCAGTACTTC
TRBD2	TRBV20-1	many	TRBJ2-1	CSASARAGGSFNEQFF	TGCAGTGCTAGCGCCCGAGCGGGAGGATCCTTTAATGAGCAGTTCTTC
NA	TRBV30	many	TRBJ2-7	CAWSWGSYEQYF	TGTGCCTGGAGCTGGGGATCCTACGAGCAGTACTTC
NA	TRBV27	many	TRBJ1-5	CASRLSAWTGNQPQHF	TGTGCCAGCAGACTATCGGCCTGGACCGGCAATCAGCCCCAGCATTTT
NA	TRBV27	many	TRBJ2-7	CASSYLGTYEQYF	TGTGCCAGCAGTTATTTAGGGACCTACGAGCAGTACTTC
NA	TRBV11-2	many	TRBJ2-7	CASSLDSGASYEQYF	TGTGCCAGCAGCTTAGATTCGGGGGCCTCCTACGAGCAGTACTTC
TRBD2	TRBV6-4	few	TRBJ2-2	CASSDSFSGRIGELFF	TGTGCCAGCAGTGACTCGTTTAGCGGGAGGATCGGGGAGCTGTTTTTT
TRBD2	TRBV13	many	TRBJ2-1	CASSLAGTTDEQFF	TGTGCCAGCAGCTTAGCTGGGACTACCGATGAGCAGTTCTTC
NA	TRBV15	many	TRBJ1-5	CATSRDPRNSNQPQHF	TGTGCCACCAGCAGAGATCCCCGTAATAGCAATCAGCCCCAGCATTTT
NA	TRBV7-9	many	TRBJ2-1	CASSLLAHNEQFF	TGTGCCAGCAGCTTACTAGCCCACAATGAGCAGTTCTTC
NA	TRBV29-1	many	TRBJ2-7	CSVVQEGVSYEQYF	TGCAGCGTCGTCCAAGAGGGGGTCTCCTACGAGCAGTACTTC
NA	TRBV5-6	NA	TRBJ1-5	CASSLAGGPSNQPQHF	TGTGCCAGCAGCTTGGCCGGGGGGCCCAGCAATCAGCCCCAGCATTTT
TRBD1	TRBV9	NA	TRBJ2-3	CASSAATGADTQYF	TGTGCCAGCAGCGCAGCGACAGGGGCAGATACGCAGTATTTT
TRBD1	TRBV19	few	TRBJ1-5	CASSIATGGAQPQHF	TGTGCCAGTAGTATAGCTACAGGGGGTGCTCAGCCCCAGCATTTT
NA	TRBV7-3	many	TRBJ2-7	CASSWDGSYEQYF	TGTGCCAGCAGCTGGGACGGATCCTACGAGCAGTACTTC
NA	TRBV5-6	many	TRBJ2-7	CASSFRGGVSYEQYF	TGTGCCAGCAGCTTTCGCGGCGGGGTTTCCTACGAGCAGTACTTC
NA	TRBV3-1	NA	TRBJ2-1	CASSQDPDSAWSYNEQFF	TGTGCCAGCAGCCAAGATCCGGACAGTGCGTGGTCCTACAATGAGCAGTTCTTC
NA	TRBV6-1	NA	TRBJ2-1	CASTIGGGPHNEQFF	TGTGCCAGCACCATAGGAGGGGGACCCCACAATGAGCAGTTCTTC
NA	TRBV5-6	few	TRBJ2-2	CASSLSVVTGELFF	TGTGCCAGCAGCTTGAGCGTCGTCACCGGGGAGCTGTTTTTT
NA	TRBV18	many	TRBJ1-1	CASSHRAQNTEAFF	TGTGCCAGCTCCCACCGGGCGCAGAACACTGAAGCTTTCTTT
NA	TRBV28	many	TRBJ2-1	CASLVRGSYNEQFF	TGTGCCAGCCTTGTTAGAGGCTCCTACAATGAGCAGTTCTTC
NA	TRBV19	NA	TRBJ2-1	CASSADRNNEQFF	TGTGCCAGTAGTGCCGACAGAAACAATGAGCAGTTCTTC
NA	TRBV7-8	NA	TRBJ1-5	CASSLEHRGIINQPQHF	TGTGCCAGCAGCTTAGAACACCGGGGGATAATAAATCAGCCCCAGCATTTT
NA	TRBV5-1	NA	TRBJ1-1	CASSWTVMNTEAFF	TGCGCCAGCAGCTGGACAGTTATGAACACTGAAGCTTTCTTT
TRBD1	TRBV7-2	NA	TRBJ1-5	CASSLGITGGSDQPQHF	TGTGCCAGCAGCTTGGGGATAACAGGGGGGAGCGATCAGCCCCAGCATTTT
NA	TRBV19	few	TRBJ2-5	CASSIGVGKETQYF	TGTGCCAGTAGTATAGGGGTAGGAAAAGAGACCCAGTACTTC
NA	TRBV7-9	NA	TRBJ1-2	CASSSPLGGSLYNYGYTF	TGTGCCAGCAGCTCGCCGCTGGGGGGGTCCCTCTATAACTATGGCTACACCTTC
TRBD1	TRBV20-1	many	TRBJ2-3	CSAKDRGHTDTQYF	TGCAGTGCTAAAGACAGGGGGCACACAGATACGCAGTATTTT
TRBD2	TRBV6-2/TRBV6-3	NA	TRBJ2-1	CASSSYSYGCKGGRAPRRCEQFF	TGTGCCAGCAGTTCGTACTCATACGGGTGTAAGGGCGGGAGGGCTCCCAGGCGGTGTGAGCAGTTCTTC
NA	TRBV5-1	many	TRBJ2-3	CASSPHVLSTDTQYF	TGCGCCAGCAGCCCCCATGTGTTAAGCACAGATACGCAGTATTTT
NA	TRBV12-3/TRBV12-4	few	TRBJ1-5	CASSLAWGEGSNQPQHF	TGTGCCAGCAGTTTAGCGTGGGGGGAAGGGAGCAATCAGCCCCAGCATTTT
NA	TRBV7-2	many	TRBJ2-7	CASSLRGQRHYEQYF	TGTGCCAGCAGCTTACGAGGTCAGCGGCACTACGAGCAGTACTTC
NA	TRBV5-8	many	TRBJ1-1	CASSFVRGTEAFF	TGTGCCAGCAGCTTTGTGAGAGGAACTGAAGCTTTCTTT
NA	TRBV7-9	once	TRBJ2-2	CASSSPWGANTGELFF	TGTGCCAGCAGCTCTCCCTGGGGCGCGAACACCGGGGAGCTGTTTTTT
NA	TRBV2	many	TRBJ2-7	CASSELRVGSYEQYF	TGTGCCAGCAGTGAACTACGGGTGGGCTCCTACGAGCAGTACTTC